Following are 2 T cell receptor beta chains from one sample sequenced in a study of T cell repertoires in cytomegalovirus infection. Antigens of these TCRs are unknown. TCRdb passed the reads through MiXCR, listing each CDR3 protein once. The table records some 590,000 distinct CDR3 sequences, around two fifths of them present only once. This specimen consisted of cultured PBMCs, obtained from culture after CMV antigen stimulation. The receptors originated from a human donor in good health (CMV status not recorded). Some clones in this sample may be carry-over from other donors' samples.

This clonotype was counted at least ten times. Written as DNA, the CDR3 is TGTGCCAGCAGCTTAGACAGGGGGAGCACTGAAGCTTTCTTT. Protein sequence: CASSLDRGSTEAFF. The chain carries TRBV7-2 and TRBJ1-1, with 8 bases aligning to TRBD1. J lost 4 bases, V lost 1 base, and 2 bases had no gene match. Germline CDR1 and CDR2: SGHTA and FQGNSA. The CDR3 runs 14 residues.

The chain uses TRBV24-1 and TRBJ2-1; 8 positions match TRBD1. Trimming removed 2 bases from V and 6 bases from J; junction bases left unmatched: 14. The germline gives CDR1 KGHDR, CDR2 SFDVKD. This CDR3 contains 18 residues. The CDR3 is CATSDSNYGTGRLNEQFF. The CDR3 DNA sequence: TGTGCCACCAGTGATTCCAATTACGGGACAGGAAGGCTCAATGAGCAGTTCTTC.